Each of the 25 T cell receptor beta chains below was sequenced from the same sample in a study of shared clonotypes between healthy human individuals. Sequencing was performed with immunoSEQ multiplex PCR; in TCRdb, only in-frame clones are kept and a portion is missing. The sample has about 490,000 clones; over 65% are singletons. Input material: PBMCs. All receptors derive from a woman between 40 and 55 years old in good health. Some clones in this sample may be carry-over from other donors' samples.

The chain carries TRBV7-9 and TRBJ2-1; 7 nucleotides match TRBD2. The germline V gene has CDR1 SEHNR and CDR2 FQNEAQ (reference sequence). This CDR3 region has 16 residues. The junction had 6 bases not matched to a gene; V was cut back by 4 bases and J by 0 bases. CDR3 in amino acids: CASSSFRLASYNEQFF. The CDR3, as DNA: TGTGCCAGCAGCTCTTTCAGACTAGCCTCCTACAATGAGCAGTTCTTC. The variable domain in full, completed from reference TRBV7-9 and TRBJ2-1, reads DTGVSQNPRHKITKRGQNVTFRCDPISEHNRLYWYRQTLGQGPEFLTYFQNEAQLEKSRLLSDRFSAERPKGSFSTLEIQRTEQGDSAMYLCASSSFRLASYNEQFFGPGTRLTVL.

The rearrangement uses TRBV7-2 and TRBJ2-5; weak D call: TRBD2 (6 bases). The V end lost 4 bases, the J end lost 5 bases, and 17 bases lay between the germline ends. The V gene's germline CDR1 is SGHTA and CDR2 FQGNSA. This CDR3 contains 15 residues. The CDR3 reads CASSSPTRGGETQYF. CDR3 DNA: TGTGCCAGCAGCTCGCCGACTAGAGGCGGGGAGACCCAGTACTTC.

As concerns this clone: Possible read error: a much larger clone is one base away. The V and J genes are TRBV6-5 and TRBJ2-2; D unresolved. The CDR3 extends over 13 amino acids. Looked up from germline, CDR1 is MNHEY and CDR2 is SVGAGI. V was clipped by 5 bases and J by 4 bases, with 8 bases between them. The CDR3 reads CASSAASTGELFF. Here the CDR3 DNA reads TGTGCCAGCAGTGCCGCGAGCACCGGGGAGCTGTTTTTT.

V and J are TRBV30 and TRBJ1-2; perhaps TRBD1 as D (5 bases). Looked up from germline, CDR1 is GTSNPN and CDR2 is SVGIG (reference sequence). This CDR3 spans 15 amino acids. Trimming cost V 2 bases and J 5 bases, with 18 bases left between them. CDR3 bases: TGTGCCTGGAGTCTGAGACAGAGGCAACTATATGGCTACACCTTC. Protein sequence: CAWSLRQRQLYGYTF.

The rearrangement joins TRBV19 to TRBJ2-5; 8 nucleotides match TRBD1. The CDR3 covers 15 residues. Germline trimming cut 7 bases from V and 5 bases from J; bases unmatched to any gene: 12. CDR1 is LNHDA and CDR2 is SQIVND in the germline V gene (reference sequence). The CDR3 spells CASTARRTGSETQYF. The DNA of the CDR3 is TGTGCCAGTACCGCCAGGCGGACAGGGAGTGAGACCCAGTACTTC.

The chain uses TRBV27 and TRBJ1-6; no reliable D call. V lost 3 bases and J lost 9, with 9 bases in between. The V gene's germline CDR1 is MNHEY and CDR2 SMNVEV (reference sequence). The CDR3 extends over 13 amino acids. CDR3 sequence reads: CASSLELGSPLHF. CDR3 bases: TGTGCCAGCAGTTTGGAGCTGGGTTCACCCCTCCACTTT.

Details on this clone: This specimen includes other DNA sequences encoding the same CDR3. This rearrangement joins TRBV7-9 to TRBJ2-1; D unresolved. The CDR3 spans 11 residues. Trimming pared 5 bases from V and 5 bases from J, leaving 4 bases between. From germline, CDR1 is SEHNR and CDR2 FQNEAQ (reference sequence). The CDR3 loop reads CASSNDNEQFF. CDR3 coding DNA: TGTGCCAGCAGCAACGACAATGAGCAGTTCTTC.

This chain joins TRBV6-1 and TRBJ1-5; possible D gene TRBD1, 6 bases. This CDR3 has 15 residues. V lost 6 bases to trimming and J lost 0 bases, with 12 bases between them. Germline V CDR1 and CDR2: MNHNS, SASEGT. The CDR3 DNA is TGTGCCAGCAGCGGGACACCGTATAGCAATCAGCCCCAGCATTTT. Protein sequence: CASSGTPYSNQPQHF.

The chain joins TRBV27 to TRBJ2-2; D may be TRBD1 or TRBD2 (5 bases each). There are 14 residues in the CDR3. Trimming stripped 1 base from V and 6 bases from J, with 9 bases between. The germline gives CDR1 MNHEY, CDR2 SMNVEV (reference sequence). The CDR3 protein is CASSLFGGSGELFF. DNA of the CDR3: TGTGCCAGCAGTTTATTTGGGGGTTCCGGGGAGCTGTTTTTT.

In DNA, the CDR3 is TGCGCCAGCAGCTTGGCCTTGGCAGGGAATACAGATACGCAGTATTTT. It is translated as CASSLALAGNTDTQYF. The chain carries TRBV5-1 and TRBJ2-3; tentative D call: TRBD1 (5 bases). V was clipped by 0 bases and J by 3 bases, with 14 bases between them. The CDR3 is made up of 16 amino acids. Germline V CDR1 and CDR2: SGHRS, YFSETQ.

The chain has TRBV28 and TRBJ2-1; D might be TRBD1 (5 bases). The CDR3 covers 16 residues. CDR1 is MDHEN, CDR2 SYDVKM, per germline. The V gene lost 7 bases and the J gene lost 6 bases, with 22 bases spanning the gap. The chain's CDR3 is CASTIRKQEGSNEQFF. Here the CDR3 DNA reads TGTGCCAGCACGATTCGGAAACAGGAAGGGTCCAATGAGCAGTTCTTC.

The rearrangement uses TRBV7-9 and TRBJ1-1; no clear D gene. Trimming stripped 3 bases from V and 1 base from J, with 6 bases between. CDR1 is SEHNR, CDR2 FQNEAQ, per germline (reference sequence). The CDR3 contains 13 residues. Here the CDR3 DNA reads TGTGCCAGCAGCTTCCAAGAGAACACTGAAGCTTTCTTT. This gives the protein CASSFQENTEAFF.

The V call is TRBV11-2, the J call TRBJ2-2; tentative D call: TRBD2 (5 bases). V lost 10 bases and J 5 bases, leaving 17 bases between the germline ends. This CDR3 spans 14 amino acids. CDR1 is SGHAT, CDR2 FQNNGV, per germline. CDR3 DNA sequence: TGTGCCAAGAGGGAACCTCCTGGGACCGGGGAGCTGTTTTTT. This encodes CAKREPPGTGELFF.

This clone was detected only a few times. The gene calls are TRBV28 and TRBJ1-1; perhaps TRBD1 as D (6 bases). This CDR3 has 13 amino acids. The germline CDR1 and CDR2 sequences are MDHEN and SYDVKM. The V and J ends lost 10 bases and 6 bases respectively, with 18 bases between them. The CDR3 DNA sequence: TGTGCCACCTCCAGGGGTGACGGCCCTGAAGCTTTCTTT. Translating gives CATSRGDGPEAFF.

This clone was counted between two and nine times. This sequence joins TRBV20-1 and TRBJ1-1; 7 positions agree with TRBD1. The germline CDR1 and CDR2 sequences are DFQATT and SNEGSKA (reference sequence). The CDR3 totals 11 residues. Losses at the gene ends were 6 bases for V and 10 bases for J; bases not matched to a gene: 8. The CDR3: CSAPVGQRAFF. CDR3 sequence (DNA): TGCAGTGCCCCCGTGGGACAGCGAGCTTTCTTT.

CDR3 amino acids: CASSLPTDYGYTF. In nucleotides, the CDR3 is TGTGCCAGCAGTTTACCCACCGACTATGGCTACACCTTC. The V call is TRBV28, the J call TRBJ1-2; no clear D gene. CDR3 length: 13 amino acids. Germline V lookup: CDR1 MDHEN, CDR2 SYDVKM. The germline V and J ends were trimmed by 2 bases and 3 bases, with 7 bases remaining between them.

Here the CDR3 reads CASSPRDSLTYEQYF. In DNA, the CDR3 is TGTGCCAGCTCACCCCGGGACTCCCTTACGTACGAGCAGTACTTC. The chain has TRBV18 and TRBJ2-7; perhaps TRBD2 as D (6 bases). The CDR3 runs to 15 residues. Trimming cost V 3 bases and J 4 bases, with 16 bases left between them. Germline V CDR1 and CDR2: KGHSH, LQKENI. Combining the CDR3 with reference TRBV18 and TRBJ2-7 gives the whole variable domain NAGVMQNPRHLVRRRGQEARLRCSPMKGHSHVYWYRQLPEEGLKFMVYLQKENIIDESGMPKERFSAEFPKEGPSILRIQQVVRGDSAAYFCASSPRDSLTYEQYFGPGTRLTVT.

The CDR3 protein is CASSLAGALDEQFF. CDR3 nucleotide sequence: TGTGCCAGCAGTTTGGCGGGAGCTCTCGATGAGCAGTTCTTC. The rearrangement links TRBV27 to TRBJ2-1, with 7 bases identical to TRBD2. The length of the CDR3 is 14 residues. The germline V gene encodes CDR1 MNHEY and CDR2 SMNVEV (reference sequence). J gave up 8 bases and V 3 bases, and 7 bases lay outside the gene matches.

Only one count was recorded for this clone. V is TRBV7-2 and J is TRBJ2-3, with 8 bases identical to TRBD1. The CDR3 runs 14 residues. Per the germline V gene, CDR1 is SGHTA and CDR2 is FQGNSA. V trimming: 3 bases; J trimming: 6 bases; junction bases outside the gene matches: 5. The CDR3 reads CASSFRDRLDTQYF. For the CDR3, the DNA is TGTGCCAGCAGCTTCCGGGACAGGCTGGATACGCAGTATTTT.

CDR3 amino acids: CASSDPGLAETTNYNEQFF. The CDR3 DNA reads as TGTGCCAGCAGTGACCCGGGGCTAGCGGAGACGACGAACTACAATGAGCAGTTCTTC. The V gene is TRBV2, the J gene TRBJ2-1, with 7 positions matching TRBD2. The CDR3 is 19 amino acids. The germline gives CDR1 SNHLY, CDR2 FYNNEI. V lost 3 bases to trimming and J lost 3 bases; unmatched junction nucleotides: 17.

This clone was recorded a few times. J is TRBJ1-1 and V is TRBV11-1, with D hard to call. Germline V gene data show CDR1 as SGHAT and CDR2 as FQDESV (reference sequence). The CDR3 is 13 residues long. V gave up 2 bases and J gave up 8 bases, with 12 bases separating them. The CDR3 here is CASSLLVNREAFF. DNA of the CDR3: TGTGCCAGCAGCTTACTGGTAAACCGGGAAGCTTTCTTT. Together with reference TRBV11-1 and TRBJ1-1, the CDR3 gives the full variable domain: EAEVAQSPRYKITEKSQAVAFWCDPISGHATLYWYRQILGQGPELLVQFQDESVVDDSQLPKDRFSAERLKGVDSTLKIQPAELGDSAMYLCASSLLVNREAFFGQGTRLTVV.

The chain recombines TRBV5-4 with TRBJ2-2; D might be TRBD1 or TRBD2, each matching 5 bases. Trimming cost V 4 bases and J 6 bases, with 16 bases left between them. The CDR3 covers 15 residues. Germline CDR1 reads SGHNT; CDR2 reads YYREEE (reference sequence). CDR3: CASSAPGGGAGELFF. For the CDR3, the DNA is TGTGCCAGCAGCGCACCTGGTGGGGGAGCCGGGGAGCTGTTTTTT.

As to this clone: It is likely a read error: a sequence one base away is far more abundant. The chain links TRBV30 to TRBJ2-7; TRBD2 aligns across 9 bases. The CDR3 covers 14 residues. Trimming cost V 3 bases and J 6 bases; bases outside gene matches: 9. The germline gives CDR1 GTSNPN, CDR2 SVGIG (reference sequence). CDR3 in amino acids: CAWRPLREGREQYF. DNA for the CDR3: TGTGCCTGGAGGCCCTTGCGGGAGGGCCGCGAGCAGTACTTC.

The chain links TRBV7-9 to TRBJ2-2; 12 nucleotides match TRBD2. The CDR3 is 17 amino acids. Germline CDR1 reads SEHNR; CDR2 reads FQNEAQ (reference sequence). Trimming took 5 bases from V and 1 from J; bases not matched to a gene: 5. This CDR3 is CASSRLAGVRNTGELFF. DNA of the CDR3: TGTGCCAGCAGCCGACTAGCGGGAGTACGGAACACCGGGGAGCTGTTTTTT.

This chain links TRBV5-4 with TRBJ2-1, with D hard to call. The CDR3 has 15 amino acids. CDR1 SGHNT and CDR2 YYREEE come from the germline V gene (reference sequence). The V end was cut by 0 bases, the J end by 1 base, with 8 bases between. The CDR3 coding sequence is TGTGCCAGCAGCTTGGACCGTCGATCCTACAATGAGCAGTTCTTC. Translated: CASSLDRRSYNEQFF.